The text below deals with one T cell receptor beta chain. This specimen belongs to a study of blood T cell repertoires in COVID-19. About the study: COVID-19 samples collected from the United States, Italy and Spain covered acute and convalescent phases. Sources were T cells, B-cell-depleted T cells, or PBMCs; the material itself was cDNA or gDNA.

In the study's own analysis: Amplification of reference gene primers provided the estimated nucleated cell counts. Produced via immunoSEQ multiplex PCR; TCRdb's table is partial and in-frame only. Clone size and V and J calls were adopted from that table, with D and trimming inferred from the DNA. The sample contains about 130,000 clones, 85% to 90% of which appear only once. The germline gives CDR1 SGDLS, CDR2 YYNGEE. The CDR3 covers 14 residues. Trimming took off 0 bases at V and 6 bases at J, with 12 bases between the two ends. This TCR was sampled from a human donor in a cohort sampled during active COVID-19. The sequenced sample was peripheral blood. The V and J genes are TRBV9 and TRBJ1-1, with D possibly being TRBD1 (5 bases). CDR3: CASSVEGNNAEAFF. The DNA of the CDR3 is TGTGCCAGCAGCGTAGAGGGGAACAACGCTGAAGCTTTCTTT.